What follows are 18 T cell receptor beta chains derived from one specimen sequenced in a study of molecular identifiers for immune sequencing clone quantification. TCRdb redid the calling of the PCR reads with MiXCR, one entry per CDR3 protein. Here the sample spans about 500,000 distinct CDR3 sequences, 25% being singletons. Sequenced sample: naive CD8+ T cells from blood, with Jurkat cell RNA spiked in. Stated subset: FACS-sorted CD8+CD4-CCR7+CD45RA+ naive T cells. The receptors were gathered from a human donor in good health. Some libraries in this study had Jurkat cell RNA spiked in.

This clonotype was recorded a few times. CDR3 DNA: TGTGCCAGCAGCCCGAACCGGGACCCTATACCAGAAGCTTTCTTT. Its translation: CASSPNRDPIPEAFF. V usage is TRBV7-9 and J usage is TRBJ1-1, with D possibly being TRBD1 (5 bases). Germline CDR1 SEHNR, CDR2 FQNEAQ (reference sequence). The CDR3 length is 15 residues. Trimming removed 5 bases from V and 8 bases from J, with 21 bases in between.

This rearrangement joins TRBV12-3 or TRBV12-4 to TRBJ2-3; no reliable D call. The CDR3 runs 12 residues. Trimming pared 6 bases from V and 14 bases from J, leaving 18 bases between. CDR3 region: CASSSTSLQPYF. The CDR3 region has the DNA TGTGCCAGCAGCTCGACCTCCTTACAACCGTATTTT.

This sequence joins TRBV10-3 and TRBJ2-7; D is perhaps TRBD1 (5 bases). V was cut by 2 bases and J by 7 bases, with 12 bases left in between. The length of the CDR3 is 13 residues. Germline V CDR1 and CDR2: ENHRY, SYGVKD. CDR3 coding DNA: TGTGCCATCAGTGAGGGGGCGGATTGGGAGCAGTACTTC. Translating it yields CAISEGADWEQYF.

Note on this clonotype: Since a much larger clone is just one base distant, this may be a read error. The CDR3 end shows no conserved phenylalanine or tryptophan, and so a read error is likely. The DNA is left out, because the CDR3 cannot be placed on it with certainty; the CDR3 is given as TCRdb lists it. This chain links TRBV6-5 with TRBJ2-7; the DNA was not used to check the table's D call, TRBD1. From germline, CDR1 is MNHEY and CDR2 SVGAGI. The CDR3 totals 13 residues, both ends included. CDR3: CASSYSDPMGEYL.

This clonotype was observed at least ten times. This chain uses TRBV4-3 with TRBJ2-3, with 8 bases fitting TRBD1. Germline V gene data show CDR1 as LGHNA and CDR2 as YSLEER. CDR3 size: 14 residues. Trimming took 2 bases from V and 15 from J; bases not matched to a gene: 13. The CDR3 loop reads CASSQKGGRDRLYF. DNA of the CDR3: TGCGCCAGCAGCCAAAAGGGGGGCCGGGACAGGCTCTATTTT.

This clonotype was seen many times. The V call is TRBV6-5, the J call TRBJ1-2; D is perhaps TRBD1 (6 bases). Trimming pared 4 bases from V and 3 bases from J, leaving 12 bases between. Germline assignment: CDR1 MNHEY and CDR2 SVGAGI. The CDR3 totals 14 residues. The DNA for the CDR3 is TGTGCCAGCAGTTCAGGGGTAGGAGACTATGGCTACACCTTC. Its protein is CASSSGVGDYGYTF.

This clonotype occurred a few times. DNA for the CDR3: TGTGCCAGCAGCTTGAATTCGGTTTCAGAGGTCAAAAACATTCAGTACTTC. It specifies CASSLNSVSEVKNIQYF. This chain uses TRBV5-5 with TRBJ2-4, with D unclear. The CDR3 has 17 residues. V dropped 1 base and J dropped 3 bases, with 17 bases sitting between them. CDR1 and CDR2 (germline): SGHKS, YYEKEE (reference sequence).

The V call is TRBV4-1, the J call TRBJ2-1, with D perhaps matching TRBD2 (6 bases). Trimming stripped 0 bases from V and 4 bases from J, with 13 bases between. CDR1 and CDR2 (germline): MGHRA, YSYEKL. The CDR3 is 16 residues long. CDR3 DNA sequence: TGCGCCAGCAGCCAAGAGAGCGGGCCGCAATACAATGAGCAGTTCTTC. It encodes CASSQESGPQYNEQFF.

As concerns this clonotype: This could be a read error, since a much larger clone is one nucleotide away. The rearrangement joins TRBV19 to TRBJ1-5, with D uncertain. CDR1 LNHDA and CDR2 SQIVND come from the germline V gene (reference sequence). The V end lost 3 bases, the J end lost 6 bases, and 15 bases lay between the germline ends. This CDR3 contains 15 residues. This CDR3 is CASSIPAGDTQPQHF. The CDR3 DNA reads as TGTGCCAGTAGTATCCCTGCGGGCGACACTCAGCCCCAGCATTTT.

This clonotype came up a few times. This sequence joins TRBV6-5 and TRBJ1-5; maybe TRBD1 (5 bases). This CDR3 contains 13 residues. Germline assignment: CDR1 MNHEY and CDR2 SVGAGI. V lost 4 bases to trimming and J lost 6 bases, with 10 bases between them. In nucleotides, the CDR3 is TGTGCCAGCAGTTGGGGGTTTCGTCAGCCCCAGCATTTT. Protein sequence: CASSWGFRQPQHF.

The chain carries TRBV19 and TRBJ2-5; D uncertain. Germline assignment: CDR1 LNHDA and CDR2 SQIVND (reference sequence). The V gene lost 5 bases and the J gene lost 2 bases, with 9 bases spanning the gap. The CDR3 spans 13 residues. CDR3 DNA: TGTGCCAGTAGTCGGGTCTTACAAGAGACCCAGTACTTC. Translated: CASSRVLQETQYF.

This clonotype was counted many times. The chain joins TRBV6-2 or TRBV6-3 to TRBJ1-5; D is uncertain. Germline CDR1 and CDR2: MNHEY and SVGEGT. V lost 6 bases to trimming and J lost 5 bases, with 14 bases between them. The CDR3 sequence is 14 residues long. For the CDR3, the DNA is TGTGCCAGCAGACCTCCAGGAGGATATCAGCCCCAGCATTTT. Translation gives CASRPPGGYQPQHF.

A word on this clonotype: A much larger clone differs by one base, so this may be a read error. The chain carries TRBV27 and TRBJ1-1; a weak D match, TRBD1 (5 bases). Germline values: CDR1 MNHEY, CDR2 SMNVEV (reference sequence). V dropped 7 bases and J dropped 10 bases, with 13 bases sitting between them. This CDR3 spans 11 amino acids. The CDR3: CASTGQGGAFF. CDR3 sequence (DNA): TGTGCCAGCACGGGGCAGGGTGGAGCTTTCTTT.

This clonotype has a handful of counts. V and J are TRBV27 and TRBJ1-2, with TRBD1 matching over 10 bases. V lost 2 bases, J lost 6 bases, and 12 bases stayed unmatched. In germline, CDR1 is MNHEY, CDR2 SMNVEV (reference sequence). The CDR3 sequence is 17 residues long. CDR3 nucleotides: TGTGCCAGCAGTTTAGCCAGGAGGACAGGGGGAGAAAATGGCTACACCTTC. It is translated as CASSLARRTGGENGYTF.

As regards this clonotype: A read error may explain this, as a much larger clone is one base away. The rearrangement uses TRBV28 and TRBJ2-7, with D unresolved. Germline V gene data show CDR1 as MDHEN and CDR2 as SYDVKM. This CDR3 has 12 amino acids. The chain's CDR3 is CACSMGTYEQYF. DNA for the CDR3: TGTGCCTGCAGTATGGGAACCTACGAGCAGTACTTC.

This clonotype has a handful of counts. The chain combines TRBV6-5 with TRBJ2-1; D ambiguous. V lost 5 bases to trimming and J lost 5 bases, with 13 bases between them. The length of the CDR3 is 14 residues. Germline V CDR1 and CDR2: MNHEY, SVGAGI. The CDR3: CASSASSWDNEQFF. The CDR3 bases are TGTGCCAGCAGTGCATCCAGTTGGGACAATGAGCAGTTCTTC.

Many counts were recorded for this clonotype. The chain joins TRBV30 to TRBJ2-7; no clear D gene. This CDR3 is 13 amino acids long. V was clipped by 2 bases and J by 2 bases, with 10 bases between them. Germline V lookup: CDR1 GTSNPN, CDR2 SVGIG (reference sequence). The CDR3 DNA follows: TGTGCCTGGAGTTATGGGGATGCCTACGAGCAGTACTTC. This translates into CAWSYGDAYEQYF.

V gene TRBV24-1 combines with J gene TRBJ1-1; no reliable D call. Trimming removed 3 bases at V and 5 bases at J, with 6 bases between. The CDR3 is 12 amino acids. Looked up from germline, CDR1 is KGHDR and CDR2 is SFDVKD. The CDR3 nucleotides read TGTGCCACCAGTGATGACGGGACTGAAGCTTTCTTT. Amino acids: CATSDDGTEAFF.